The sequence of this T cell receptor (beta chain) was determined in a study of blood T cells in healthy people across ages. Alongside a J-beta primer mix, a sample-barcoded 5' primer served in a second PCR lasting about 7 to 12 cycles. TCRdb reprocessed the 5' RACE reads with MiXCR, giving one entry per CDR3 protein. The sample shows 550,000 to 750,000 distinct CDR3 sequences, around 21% of them seen only once. Comment on this clonotype: Its antigen is unidentified.

Caucasian, healthy and from Russia, the donors were aged between about 6 and 100. The authors isolated at least 7 million PBMCs per sample. Study conclusions and caveats: One million T cells yielded diversity estimates that were considered underestimates. Because sorting was not performed, PBMCs prevented conclusive naive versus antigen-experienced comparison.

Germline CDR1 SQVTM, CDR2 ANQGSEA. After removal of 7 bases from V and 5 bases from J, the junction contained 7 bases not matched to a gene. This CDR3 has 12 residues. The sequenced sample was blood. This TCR derives from a man between 70 and 80 years old in good health. The rearrangement links TRBV29-1 to TRBJ1-1, with 7 nucleotides matching TRBD1. The CDR3 protein is CSAVRQGTEAFF. The CDR3 nucleotides read TGCAGCGCCGTCAGACAGGGAACTGAAGCTTTCTTT.